The next 23 T cell receptor beta chains were all read from a single sample in a study of shared clonotypes between healthy human individuals. Sequencing used immunoSEQ multiplex PCR; TCRdb keeps in-frame clones, though not all of them. The data hold 640,000 or so clones, with roughly 70% observed a single time. The source material was memory CD4+ T cells sorted from blood. As for subset: CD45RA-negative fraction. The origin of the receptors is a young woman in good health.

The gene calls are TRBV7-2 and TRBJ1-1; 9 bases match TRBD1. The V segment lost 1 base and the J segment 5 bases; nucleotides outside the gene matches: 11. This CDR3 region has 17 residues. The germline gives CDR1 SGHTA, CDR2 FQGNSA. CDR3 DNA sequence: TGTGCCAGCAGCTTAGGGGACAGGGTGGCCATGGAGACTGAAGCTTTCTTT. Its translation: CASSLGDRVAMETEAFF.

The genes are TRBV29-1 and TRBJ2-1; 7 bases map to TRBD2. V dropped 1 base and J dropped 5; count of bases not matched to a gene: 5. Germline V gene lookup returns CDR1 SQVTM and CDR2 ANQGSEA. This CDR3 region has 14 residues. CDR3 region: CSVEVGLFDNEQFF. The CDR3 nucleotides read TGCAGCGTTGAAGTGGGACTATTCGACAATGAGCAGTTCTTC.

Turning to this clone: Possible read error: a much larger clone is one base away. The chain couples TRBV7-3 to TRBJ1-1; TRBD1 might be the D (5 bases). From germline, CDR1 is SGHTA and CDR2 FQGTGA. This CDR3 is built from 13 residues. The germline V and J ends were trimmed by 4 bases and 1 base, with 7 bases remaining between them. The DNA for the CDR3 is TGTGCCAGCAGCTCTCAGGGGAACACTGAAGCTTTCTTT. Its protein product is CASSSQGNTEAFF.

V gene TRBV30 combines with J gene TRBJ2-5, with D hard to call. The germline gives CDR1 GTSNPN, CDR2 SVGIG (reference sequence). V was pared by 7 bases and J by 0 bases, with 3 bases between. The CDR3 totals 10 residues. This CDR3 reads CAYNQETQYF. In DNA form, the CDR3 reads TGTGCCTACAACCAAGAGACCCAGTACTTC. Variable domain in full (rest from reference TRBV30 and TRBJ2-5): SQTIHQWPATLVQPVGSPLSLECTVEGTSNPNLYWYRQAAGRGLQLLFYSVGIGQISSEVPQNLSASRPQDRQFILSSKKLLLSDSGFYLCAYNQETQYFGPGTRLLVL.

This clone showed up just a few times. V usage is TRBV6-6 and J usage is TRBJ2-1; TRBD1 matches 8 bases. V lost 5 bases and J lost 8; bases outside the gene matches: 11. The CDR3 consists of 15 residues. Germline assignment: CDR1 MNHNY and CDR2 SVGAGI (reference sequence). The chain's CDR3 is CASSTTARTGYEQFF. The CDR3 DNA reads as TGTGCCAGCAGTACAACTGCCCGGACAGGGTATGAGCAGTTCTTC.

The chain combines TRBV7-8 with TRBJ2-7; no reliable D call. Trimming shortened V by 0 bases and J by 3 bases, and 15 bases separated the two germline ends. The germline CDR1 and CDR2 sequences are SGHVS and FQNEAQ. The CDR3 length is 16 residues. CDR3 sequence: CASSLAVVGSYYEQYF. CDR3 bases: TGTGCCAGCAGCTTAGCGGTTGTCGGCTCCTACTACGAGCAGTACTTC.

Regarding this clone: Other DNA sequences within the sample encode an identical CDR3. The CDR3 loop reads CASSPGVQETQYF. CDR3 bases: TGTGCCAGCTCACCAGGGGTCCAAGAGACCCAGTACTTC. J is TRBJ2-5 and V is TRBV18; D uncertain. Germline CDR1 reads KGHSH; CDR2 reads LQKENI. The CDR3 consists of 13 residues. V was shortened by 2 bases and J by 1 base, with 5 bases between the two germline ends.

About this clone: Other DNA sequences in the same sample also yield this CDR3. CDR3 loop: CASSYGGSGNTIYF. CDR3 DNA: TGTGCCAGCAGTTACGGGGGGTCAGGAAACACCATATATTTT. The chain joins TRBV6-5 to TRBJ1-3; TRBD1 is a possible D gene (5 bases). V was clipped by 2 bases and J by 4 bases, with 9 bases between them. The CDR3 spans 14 residues. Germline CDR1 MNHEY, CDR2 SVGAGI.

CDR3 in amino acids: CASSKGPGYNNEQFF. The CDR3 DNA reads TGCGCCAGCAGCAAAGGACCGGGATACAACAATGAGCAGTTCTTC. The V gene is TRBV5-1, the J gene TRBJ2-1; D is possibly TRBD2 (5 bases). This CDR3 is built from 15 residues. Germline CDR1 is SGHRS and CDR2 is YFSETQ. V was cut by 4 bases and J by 5 bases, with 16 bases left in between.

This clone was seen many times. This chain joins TRBV4-3 and TRBJ1-3; D unresolved. Trimming took 0 bases from V and 4 from J, leaving 10 bases between them. Germline V gives CDR1 LGHNA, CDR2 YSLEER. The CDR3 is 15 residues long. CDR3 DNA: TGCGCCAGCAGCCAAGATCTTGGTCACGGAAACACCATATATTTT. The encoded protein is CASSQDLGHGNTIYF.

This clone appeared a few times. Other DNA variants within this sample encode the same CDR3. The V and J genes are TRBV18 and TRBJ2-5; D not certain. Trimming stripped 3 bases from V and 1 base from J, with 6 bases between. Germline-derived CDR1 and CDR2 are KGHSH and LQKENI. This CDR3 comprises 13 residues. CDR3 in amino acids: CASSPSPQETQYF. The CDR3 coding sequence is TGTGCCAGCTCACCTAGTCCCCAAGAGACCCAGTACTTC.

The J gene is TRBJ2-7, the V gene TRBV7-8, with TRBD2 matching 7 bases. Germline values: CDR1 SGHVS, CDR2 FQNEAQ. J was trimmed by 4 bases and V by 5 bases; bases with no gene match: 8. The CDR3 is 14 residues long. The CDR3 spells CASSPPSGIYEQYF. DNA for the CDR3: TGTGCCAGCAGCCCGCCCAGCGGGATTTACGAGCAGTACTTC. Full variable domain (remainder filled in from reference TRBV7-8 and TRBJ2-7): GAGVSQSPRYKVAKRGQDVALRCDPISGHVSLFWYQQALGQGPEFLTYFQNEAQLDKSGLPSDRFFAERPEGSVSTLKIQRTQQEDSAVYLCASSPPSGIYEQYFGPGTRLTVT.

The chain uses TRBV7-3 and TRBJ2-1; 14 nucleotides align to TRBD2. J gave up 7 bases and V 5 bases, and 4 bases lay outside the gene matches. The CDR3 consists of 15 residues. CDR1 and CDR2 from the germline V gene are SGHTA and FQGTGA. CDR3 sequence: CASSPGLAGVNEQFF. The CDR3 bases are TGTGCCAGCAGCCCGGGACTAGCGGGGGTAAATGAGCAGTTCTTC. Together with reference TRBV7-3 and TRBJ2-1, the CDR3 gives the full variable domain: GAGVSQTPSNKVTEKGKYVELRCDPISGHTALYWYRQSLGQGPEFLIYFQGTGAADDSGLPNDRFFAVRPEGSVSTLKIQRTERGDSAVYLCASSPGLAGVNEQFFGPGTRLTVL.

The chain has TRBV6-6 and TRBJ1-3; tentatively, D is TRBD1 (5 bases). V was clipped by 5 bases and J by 4 bases, with 15 bases between them. The CDR3 sequence is 15 residues long. CDR1 and CDR2 from the germline V gene are MNHNY and SVGAGI (reference sequence). As DNA, the CDR3 is TGTGCCAGCAGTCCCGCCGGACAAGAAGGAAACACCATATATTTT. Its protein product is CASSPAGQEGNTIYF.

Here the CDR3 DNA reads TGTGCCAGCAGTTCCCTCCTACTCACAGATACGCAGTATTTT. Amino acid sequence: CASSSLLLTDTQYF. This rearrangement joins TRBV27 to TRBJ2-3; D is unclear. This CDR3 is built from 14 residues. Germline V gives CDR1 MNHEY, CDR2 SMNVEV (reference sequence). Trimming stripped 4 bases from V and 2 bases from J, with 10 bases between.

The chain uses TRBV27 and TRBJ1-1; 8 positions agree with TRBD1. The trim removed 5 bases at V and 4 bases at J, leaving 9 bases unmatched. CDR1 is MNHEY and CDR2 is SMNVEV in the germline V gene (reference sequence). The CDR3 extends over 15 amino acids. The DNA for the CDR3 is TGTGCCAGCAGTATATGGACAGGGCGGGTCACTGAAGCTTTCTTT. Protein product: CASSIWTGRVTEAFF.

This clone has at least ten counts. This rearrangement joins TRBV6-5 to TRBJ2-3; no firm D call. The CDR3 spans 14 residues. Per the germline V gene, CDR1 is MNHEY and CDR2 is SVGAGI. Trimming cost V 10 bases and J 1 base, with 15 bases left between them. The CDR3 bases are TGTGCCACCGCGACTGCCCCGGGCACAGATACGCAGTATTTT. Translating it yields CATATAPGTDTQYF.

The V gene is TRBV7-6, the J gene TRBJ2-1, with D possibly TRBD2 on 6 matching bases. The CDR3 spans 15 residues. CDR1 and CDR2 from the germline V gene are SGHVS and FNYEAQ. V gave up 3 bases and J gave up 4 bases, with 13 bases separating them. CDR3 residues: CASSLESREYNEQFF. The CDR3 DNA is TGTGCCAGCAGCTTGGAGAGTCGGGAGTACAATGAGCAGTTCTTC.

Ten or more counts support this clone. Other nucleotide sequences from this sample produce the same CDR3. This chain links TRBV27 with TRBJ2-7; 11 bases map to TRBD2. There are 15 residues in the CDR3. Germline CDR1 MNHEY, CDR2 SMNVEV (reference sequence). Trimming cost V 3 bases and J 2 bases; bases outside gene matches: 3. The CDR3 DNA reads as TGTGCCAGCAGTTTTTTGACTAGCGGGACCTACGAGCAGTACTTC. Protein: CASSFLTSGTYEQYF.

Here the CDR3 reads CASSLNWNNEQFF. The CDR3 DNA is TGCGCCAGCAGCTTGAACTGGAACAATGAGCAGTTCTTC. V gene TRBV5-1 combines with J gene TRBJ2-1, with unresolved D. Germline lookup yields CDR1 SGHRS and CDR2 YFSETQ. The CDR3 is 13 residues long. Trimming cost V 1 base and J 5 bases, with 7 bases left between them. The variable domain in full, completed from reference TRBV5-1 and TRBJ2-1, reads KAGVTQTPRYLIKTRGQQVTLSCSPISGHRSVSWYQQTPGQGLQFLFEYFSETQRNKGNFPGRFSGRQFSNSRSEMNVSTLELGDSALYLCASSLNWNNEQFFGPGTRLTVL.

This chain connects TRBV2 to TRBJ2-7; 10 bases match TRBD1. J was trimmed by 2 bases and V by 5 bases; bases with no gene match: 3. This CDR3 has 14 residues. Germline V gene data show CDR1 as SNHLY and CDR2 as FYNNEI. DNA of the CDR3: TGTGCCAGCAGTACGGACAGGGGGGCCTACGAGCAGTACTTC. It encodes CASSTDRGAYEQYF.

The gene calls are TRBV10-2 and TRBJ2-7; 9 nucleotides align to TRBD2. There are 14 residues in the CDR3. V gave up 6 bases and J gave up 4 bases; unmatched junction bases: 7. CDR1 is WSHSY, CDR2 SAAADI, per germline. Here the CDR3 DNA reads TGCGCCAGCAGGGGGCTAGCGGGGATGTACGAGCAGTACTTC. Translating it yields CASRGLAGMYEQYF.

The rearrangement links TRBV19 to TRBJ2-2; D is undetermined. Germline-derived CDR1 and CDR2 are LNHDA and SQIVND (reference sequence). V was clipped by 7 bases and J by 0 bases, with 15 bases between them. The CDR3 is 16 amino acids. The CDR3 sequence is CASIGRVLSNTGELFF. The CDR3 coding sequence is TGTGCCAGTATAGGTCGAGTACTTTCGAACACCGGGGAGCTGTTTTTT.